Below are 10 T cell receptor beta chains sequenced from a single sample in a study of CD8+ T cells in alopecia areata. It was cDNA, reverse transcribed from extracted RNA, that served as the sequencing template. TCRdb keeps only in-frame clones here, not all; method: immunoSEQ multiplex PCR. This sample carries about 150,000 clones, approximately 60% of them seen once, and the ten largest clones take about 4.9%. Sequences were obtained from CD4+ T cells sorted from blood. These receptors were obtained from a human donor in good health.

DNA of the CDR3: TGTGCCAGTAGTGGGACAGGGGTCAATCAGCCCCAGCATTTT. Residues: CASSGTGVNQPQHF. The chain combines TRBV19 with TRBJ1-5, with 10 bases fitting TRBD1. The CDR3 length is 14 residues. The germline CDR1 and CDR2 sequences are LNHDA and SQIVND (reference sequence). Losses at the gene ends were 5 bases for V and 3 bases for J; bases not matched to a gene: 1.

The chain links TRBV6-5 to TRBJ1-4; possibly TRBD1 for D (5 bases). The CDR3 has 13 amino acids. V was pared by 5 bases and J by 10 bases, with 14 bases between. Germline-derived CDR1 and CDR2 are MNHEY and SVGAGI. This CDR3 reads CASSPTAGGKLFF. CDR3 coding DNA: TGTGCCAGCAGTCCCACTGCCGGGGGAAAACTGTTTTTT.

V and J are TRBV2 and TRBJ2-3, with 10 positions matching TRBD2. The CDR3 sequence is 15 residues long. V lost 8 bases, J lost 2 bases, and 7 bases stayed unmatched. Per the germline V gene, CDR1 is SNHLY and CDR2 is FYNNEI. CDR3 loop: CASRAGGRDTDTQYF. The CDR3 nucleotides are TGTGCCAGCCGAGCGGGAGGGCGGGACACAGATACGCAGTATTTT.

The rearrangement joins TRBV5-1 to TRBJ2-7; D is ambiguous. This CDR3 spans 14 amino acids. V was cut by 0 bases and J by 5 bases, with 12 bases left in between. Germline V gene lookup returns CDR1 SGHRS and CDR2 YFSETQ. CDR3 in DNA: TGCGCCAGCAGCTTGGATGTCTTAAATAACGAGCAGTACTTC. This sequence encodes CASSLDVLNNEQYF.

Concerning this clone itself: The sample holds other DNA sequences that translate to the same CDR3. This chain connects TRBV5-4 to TRBJ2-3; D may correspond to TRBD1 or TRBD2 (5 bases each). Germline V gene data show CDR1 as SGHNT and CDR2 as YYREEE (reference sequence). V was cut by 0 bases and J by 0 bases, with 8 bases left in between. The CDR3 sequence is 15 residues long. The CDR3 nucleotides are TGTGCCAGCAGCTTGGCGGGACCGAGCACAGATACGCAGTATTTT. Translating gives CASSLAGPSTDTQYF.

The chain links TRBV5-1 to TRBJ1-2; the D is unclear. Trimming pared 4 bases from V and 4 bases from J, leaving 17 bases between. Per germline, CDR1 SGHRS and CDR2 YFSETQ. CDR3 size: 15 residues. The CDR3 DNA reads TGCGCCAGCAGCCTTTCGTCGTCAGGCGTCTATGGCTACACCTTC. Its translation: CASSLSSSGVYGYTF.

CDR3 DNA sequence: TGTGCCAGCTCAGTCGGGACTTATGGCTACACCTTC. Translation gives CASSVGTYGYTF. The chain recombines TRBV18 with TRBJ1-2, with D tentatively TRBD1 (5 bases). CDR1 and CDR2 from the germline V gene are KGHSH and LQKENI. V dropped 5 bases and J dropped 5 bases, with 9 bases sitting between them. This CDR3 has 12 amino acids.

This chain uses TRBV29-1 with TRBJ2-7; 7 bases line up with TRBD2. The CDR3 length is 14 residues. V shed 6 bases and J 3 bases; nucleotides not matched to a gene: 11. Looked up from germline, CDR1 is SQVTM and CDR2 is ANQGSEA. The CDR3 loop reads CSVVISGNLYEQYF. The CDR3 DNA sequence: TGCAGCGTCGTAATAAGCGGGAATCTCTACGAGCAGTACTTC.

CDR3 nucleotide sequence: TGCAGCGTTGAAGTACAAGGACTAGCGGGTGTTCCCTACGAGCAGTACTTC. Encoded protein: CSVEVQGLAGVPYEQYF. The V call is TRBV29-1, the J call TRBJ2-7; 11 nucleotides align to TRBD2. This CDR3 spans 17 amino acids. Germline loops: CDR1 SQVTM, CDR2 ANQGSEA. The ends lost 1 base at V and 2 bases at J; junction bases unmatched: 10.

The chain is built from TRBV10-3 and TRBJ2-7; D remains ambiguous. This CDR3 comprises 14 residues. CDR1 is ENHRY, CDR2 SYGVKD, per germline. Between the trimmed V and J ends, which lost 0 bases and 6 bases, there was a span of 12 bases. The chain's CDR3 is CAISESPPKVEQYF. As DNA, the CDR3 is TGTGCCATCAGTGAGTCGCCGCCGAAGGTCGAGCAGTACTTC.